These 26 T cell receptor beta chains were sequenced from one sample in a study of read filtering for tumor transcriptome and immune sequencing. The library was built from about 370 ng RNA with molecular barcoded adaptors for alpha/delta and beta/gamma chains. Each CDR3 protein is one row after TCRdb ran MiXCR on the reads. Among around 65,000 distinct CDR3 sequences listed, under 20% were seen once. The sequenced sample consisted of a population of CD138-negative cells sorted from bone marrow. The receptors originated from a donor at least 40 years old with multiple myeloma.

This clonotype was counted at least ten times. The chain uses TRBV5-1 and TRBJ2-2, with D possibly being TRBD1 (6 bases). CDR3 length equals 15 residues. CDR1 is SGHRS and CDR2 is YFSETQ in the germline V gene. The ends were cut back, 1 base at V and 1 base at J, with 8 bases in the middle. The CDR3: CASSLTTGNTGELFF. The CDR3 coding sequence is TGCGCCAGCAGCTTGACGACAGGGAACACCGGGGAGCTGTTTTTT.

This clonotype showed up just once. A clone one base away is much larger, so this may be a read error. The chain couples TRBV7-3 to TRBJ2-5; 10 bases are shared with TRBD2. Germline V gene data show CDR1 as SGHTA and CDR2 as FQGTGA. CDR3 size: 17 residues. V lost 5 bases, J lost 5 bases, and 14 bases stayed unmatched. The CDR3 bases are TGTGCCAGCAGCCGCACCGGGGCTAGCGGGAGCTTGGAGACCCAGTACTTC. This codes for CASSRTGASGSLETQYF.

This clonotype was seen ten or more times. This chain links TRBV28 with TRBJ2-1; 12 bases are a match to TRBD2. Germline trimming cut 7 bases from V and 8 bases from J; bases unmatched to any gene: 12. This CDR3 spans 16 amino acids. Germline-derived CDR1 and CDR2 are MDHEN and SYDVKM. The CDR3 DNA is TGTGCCAGCAAACTACAGGGCACTAGCGGGAGGTATGAGCAGTTCTTC. Translation gives CASKLQGTSGRYEQFF.

V is TRBV20-1 and J is TRBJ2-5, with D perhaps TRBD2 (5 bases). The CDR3 loop spans 12 amino acids. The germline CDR1 and CDR2 sequences are DFQATT and SNEGSKA (reference sequence). V was trimmed by 1 base and J by 9 bases, leaving 12 bases between them. The CDR3 sequence is CSARASGAAQYF. The CDR3 nucleotides are TGCAGTGCTAGAGCCAGCGGCGCCGCCCAGTACTTC.

This clonotype was counted many times. The J gene is TRBJ2-2, the V gene TRBV28, with D unresolved. The CDR3 runs to 15 residues. Trimming shortened V by 8 bases and J by 1 base, and 14 bases separated the two germline ends. Germline-derived CDR1 and CDR2 are MDHEN and SYDVKM. CDR3 amino acids: CASSTVWWNTGELFF. The CDR3 nucleotides are TGTGCCAGCTCGACTGTCTGGTGGAACACCGGGGAGCTGTTTTTT.

The rearrangement links TRBV7-2 to TRBJ1-4; D is uncertain. Trimming took off 3 bases at V and 5 bases at J, with 7 bases between the two ends. This CDR3 is built from 13 residues. Germline CDR1 is SGHTA and CDR2 is FQGNSA. Here the CDR3 reads CASSFPGNEKLFF. The CDR3 nucleotides are TGTGCCAGCAGCTTTCCGGGAAATGAAAAACTGTTTTTT.

The J gene is TRBJ1-1, the V gene TRBV28; D remains ambiguous. Trimming shortened V by 10 bases and J by 6 bases, and 12 bases separated the two germline ends. CDR3 size: 11 residues. The germline V gene encodes CDR1 MDHEN and CDR2 SYDVKM. CDR3 loop: CAITGGPEAFF. The CDR3 DNA follows: TGTGCCATCACCGGAGGACCTGAAGCTTTCTTT.

This clonotype was detected only a few times. The chain joins TRBV28 to TRBJ2-7; D assignment may be TRBD1 or TRBD2 (6 bases each). This CDR3 contains 13 residues. Trimming removed 6 bases at V and 6 bases at J, with 15 bases between. Per the germline V gene, CDR1 is MDHEN and CDR2 is SYDVKM. CDR3 sequence: CASRGVRGAEQYF. The CDR3 DNA sequence: TGTGCCAGCAGGGGGGTGAGGGGGGCCGAGCAGTACTTC. Full variable domain (rest looked up from reference TRBV28 and TRBJ2-7): DVKVTQSSRYLVKRTGEKVFLECVQDMDHENMFWYRQDPGLGLRLIYFSYDVKMKEKGDIPEGYSVSREKKERFSLILESASTNQTSMYLCASRGVRGAEQYFGPGTRLTVT.

Ten or more counts support this clonotype. The chain recombines TRBV18 with TRBJ2-1; tentatively, D is TRBD1 (6 bases). In germline, CDR1 is KGHSH, CDR2 LQKENI. The V end lost 3 bases, the J end lost 0 bases, and 9 bases lay between the germline ends. The CDR3 is 15 amino acids. The CDR3: CASSPGQSSYNEQFF. Written as DNA, the CDR3 is TGTGCCAGCTCACCTGGACAGAGCTCCTACAATGAGCAGTTCTTC.

This clonotype has at least ten counts. The chain employs TRBV28 and TRBJ2-7, with a tentative D call TRBD2 (5 bases). CDR1 and CDR2 from the germline V gene are MDHEN and SYDVKM. The ends were cut back, 5 bases at V and 5 bases at J, with 7 bases in the middle. The CDR3 spans 11 residues. The CDR3 sequence is CASSEGNEQYF. The CDR3 DNA sequence: TGTGCCAGCAGTGAGGGTAACGAGCAGTACTTC.

This clonotype was observed many times. The V call is TRBV7-2, the J call TRBJ2-3; 14 positions match TRBD2. The CDR3 length is 17 residues. In germline, CDR1 is SGHTA, CDR2 FQGNSA. V was clipped by 5 bases and J by 4 bases; unmatched bases: 8. The CDR3 coding sequence is TGTGCCAGCAGCATAAAGACTAGCGGGAGGGCCTCAGATACGCAGTATTTT. Translated: CASSIKTSGRASDTQYF.

This clonotype was counted at least ten times. The chain recombines TRBV28 with TRBJ1-2; D not certain. The V end lost 1 base, the J end lost 4 bases, and 7 bases lay between the germline ends. Germline CDR1 MDHEN, CDR2 SYDVKM. The CDR3 runs to 13 residues. The CDR3 DNA is TGTGCCAGCAGTTTATCCGGAGGCTATGGCTACACCTTC. This translates into CASSLSGGYGYTF.

This clonotype showed up many times. V gene TRBV6-5 combines with J gene TRBJ2-5, with D perhaps TRBD2 (5 bases). The V and J ends lost 5 bases and 7 bases respectively, with 11 bases between them. Germline V gives CDR1 MNHEY, CDR2 SVGAGI. The CDR3 sequence is 12 residues long. CDR3 coding DNA: TGTGCCAGCAGTCTCCTGGCGGGGACCCAGTACTTC. The encoded protein is CASSLLAGTQYF.

This clonotype was counted at least ten times. The CDR3 protein is CASNSKNSGANVLTF. The DNA of the CDR3 is TGTGCCAGCAATTCGAAGAATTCTGGGGCCAACGTCCTGACTTTC. The chain employs TRBV6-1 and TRBJ2-6; no firm D call. The CDR3 extends over 15 amino acids. V lost 7 bases and J 1 base, leaving 11 bases between the germline ends. Germline loops: CDR1 MNHNS, CDR2 SASEGT.

This clonotype was picked up many times. This chain links TRBV10-3 with TRBJ2-5; 11 nucleotides line up with TRBD2. Germline assignment: CDR1 ENHRY and CDR2 SYGVKD. The CDR3 consists of 15 residues. V shed 6 bases and J 0 bases; nucleotides not matched to a gene: 3. CDR3 sequence: CAIRATSGDQETQYF. The CDR3 nucleotides read TGTGCCATCAGAGCGACTAGCGGGGACCAAGAGACCCAGTACTTC.

This clonotype appeared a single time. This clone may be a read error of a much larger clone one base away. V usage is TRBV5-5 and J usage is TRBJ2-6; D is uncertain. The CDR3 covers 16 residues. Germline V gives CDR1 SGHKS, CDR2 YYEKEE (reference sequence). The CDR3: CASNLAWTAGANVLTF. CDR3 bases: TGTGCCAGCAACTTGGCTTGGACGGCTGGGGCCAACGTCCTGACTTTC.

Worth noting for this clonotype: At one end the junction does not follow the germline gene, possibly because of a read error. The V and J genes are TRBV7-9 and TRBJ2-3; D is unresolved. The CDR3 is made up of 15 amino acids. Germline CDR1 reads SEHNR; CDR2 reads FQNEAQ (reference sequence). CDR3: CASSLRQLSIDTQYF. The DNA of the CDR3 is TGTGCAAGCAGCCTGCGACAACTTAGCATAGATACGCAGTATTTT.

In this sample, this clonotype turned up many times. J is TRBJ1-5 and V is TRBV28; D gene ambiguous. The V end was cut by 1 base, the J end by 3 bases, with 7 bases between. Germline V gene lookup returns CDR1 MDHEN and CDR2 SYDVKM. The CDR3 has 14 residues. The CDR3 region is CASSLFGVNQPQHF. CDR3 in DNA: TGTGCCAGCAGTTTATTCGGAGTCAATCAGCCCCAGCATTTT.

This clonotype was counted many times. This chain links TRBV20-1 with TRBJ2-3, with D maybe TRBD2 (6 bases). This CDR3 has 15 residues. V lost 1 base and J lost 6, with 17 bases in between. Germline values: CDR1 DFQATT, CDR2 SNEGSKA (reference sequence). CDR3 residues: CSARAPSGGADTQYF. The CDR3 bases are TGCAGTGCTAGAGCGCCCAGCGGCGGGGCCGATACGCAGTATTTT.

The gene calls are TRBV11-3 and TRBJ1-1; no clear D. The CDR3 has 12 residues. Germline V gene data show CDR1 as SGHNT and CDR2 as YENEEA. The V end was cut by 3 bases, the J end by 8 bases, with 10 bases between. The CDR3, as DNA: TGTGCCAGCAGCTTTGCCATGAAGGAAGCTTTCTTT. It translates to CASSFAMKEAFF.

This clonotype showed up many times. The chain is built from TRBV5-5 and TRBJ1-4, with a possible D match to TRBD1 (6 bases). The CDR3 consists of 14 residues. V was pared by 4 bases and J by 7 bases, with 14 bases between. CDR1 and CDR2 (germline): SGHKS, YYEKEE (reference sequence). CDR3 DNA sequence: TGTGCCAGCAGCAGGCAGGGGTTTGGTGAAAAACTGTTTTTT. It codes for CASSRQGFGEKLFF.

This clonotype was seen at least ten times. This chain joins TRBV20-1 and TRBJ2-7, with D perhaps matching TRBD2 (5 bases). Per germline, CDR1 DFQATT and CDR2 SNEGSKA (reference sequence). There are 14 residues in the CDR3. Trimming took off 0 bases at V and 0 bases at J, with 9 bases between the two ends. DNA for the CDR3: TGCAGTGCTAGAGATCGACTATTCTCCTACGAGCAGTACTTC. Translating it yields CSARDRLFSYEQYF.

This clonotype was picked up one time. The junction departs from germline at one end; a sequencing error may be responsible. The chain couples TRBV28 to TRBJ2-5, with D possibly TRBD1 on 5 matching bases. This CDR3 region has 12 residues. Germline lookup yields CDR1 MDHEN and CDR2 SYDVKM. In nucleotides, the CDR3 is TGTGCCAGCAGCAGGGTCCAGGAGACCCAGCACTTC. Protein product: CASSRVQETQHF.

This clonotype occurred many times. The chain links TRBV29-1 to TRBJ2-2; weak D call: TRBD2 (6 bases). V was cut by 5 bases and J by 1 base, with 14 bases left in between. This CDR3 is 15 amino acids long. Germline V gene lookup returns CDR1 SQVTM and CDR2 ANQGSEA. The CDR3 DNA reads TGCAGCGTTACGGCGGGGACTTTGAACACCGGGGAGCTGTTTTTT. Translation: CSVTAGTLNTGELFF.

The gene calls are TRBV5-1 and TRBJ2-3; D is unresolved. Trimming cost V 3 bases and J 3 bases, with 11 bases left between them. In germline, CDR1 is SGHRS, CDR2 YFSETQ. This CDR3 comprises 14 residues. This chain's CDR3 is CASSSSVVTDTQYF. The CDR3 DNA reads TGCGCCAGCAGCTCGTCTGTAGTGACAGATACGCAGTATTTT.

Regarding this clonotype: One junction end does not reproduce the germline sequence, and a read error may be involved. This chain joins TRBV15 and TRBJ1-4; D is perhaps TRBD1 (6 bases). The DNA end favors TRBJ1-5, so the J call may be wrong. This CDR3 is built from 16 residues. Germline CDR1 LNHNV, CDR2 YYDKDF (reference sequence). The CDR3 DNA reads TGTGTCACCAGCAGAGATCTAGGACAGATCACAGATACGCAGCATTTT. It specifies CVTSRDLGQITDTQHF.